This T cell receptor (beta chain) was identified in a study of identical twins. The CDR3 consists of 15 residues. Trimming removed 2 bases at V and 7 bases at J, with 16 bases between. CDR1 and CDR2 from the germline V gene are LGHNA and YSLEER. One entry per CDR3 protein results from TCRdb running MiXCR on the 5' RACE reads. The sample consists of approximately 220,000 distinct CDR3 sequences, 6.5% to 8.5% of them appearing once. This clonotype was seen repeatedly, ten times or more. This same sample was also taken into another study, of yellow fever vaccine responses in identical twins.

The genes are TRBV4-3 and TRBJ2-3, with a weak D call TRBD2 (5 bases). The sequence was collected from a woman under 30 in good health. The specimen sequenced was memory (CD45RO+) T cells sorted from blood. The CDR3 DNA follows: TGCGCCAGCAGCCAAAGCGGTTCGGGCTCTTATACGCAGTATTTT. It translates to CASSQSGSGSYTQYF.